This T cell receptor (beta chain) was recorded in a study of blood T cells in healthy people across ages. As for this clonotype: The junction departs from the called germline gene at one end, perhaps through a read error.

Through a sample-barcoded 5' primer and a J-beta primer mix, a second PCR was run for about 7 to 12 cycles. MiXCR, run by TCRdb on the 5' RACE reads, gives a single entry per CDR3 protein. The sample shows approximately 1,000,000 distinct CDR3 sequences, 40% to 55% of them seen only once. Sequencing was performed on blood. This TCR was sampled from a woman aged 55-69 years in good health.

CDR3 protein: CVSSLASGLGRDEQFF. The CDR3 DNA sequence: TGCGTCAGCAGCTTGGCTTCGGGACTAGGACGCGATGAGCAGTTCTTC. The V call is TRBV5-1, the J call TRBJ2-1; 8 positions agree with TRBD2. The CDR3 length is 16 residues. CDR1 and CDR2 from the germline V gene are SGHRS and YFSETQ.